Following are 20 T cell receptor beta chains from one sample sequenced in a study of OX40 agonist ivuxolimab in advanced cancers. Data came from immunoSEQ multiplex PCR; TCRdb stores just in-frame clones and leaves some out. The sample consists of about 56,000 clones, around 90% of them appearing once. The starting material was CD4+ or CD8+ T cells sorted from blood, obtained in a trial of the OX40 agonist ivuxolimab. The receptors were gathered from an adult with an advanced solid tumor such as melanoma, head and neck, liver or kidney cancer.

The V and J genes are TRBV7-9 and TRBJ2-5; 7 bases are a match to TRBD2. There are 12 residues in the CDR3. Germline V gene sequence: CDR1 SEHNR, CDR2 FQNEAQ (reference sequence). Unmatched junction bases numbered 6, after V lost 11 bases and J lost 3 bases. As DNA, the CDR3 is TGTGCCGGGGGAGGGCTGGAAGAGACCCAGTACTTC. This gives the protein CAGGGLEETQYF.

The V call is TRBV27, the J call TRBJ2-7, with D uncertain. Germline values: CDR1 MNHEY, CDR2 SMNVEV (reference sequence). Deletions cut 5 bases from V and 2 bases from J, with 16 bases between. The CDR3 is 15 residues long. As DNA, the CDR3 is TGTGCCAGCAGTACCATATCCGACCCGACCTACGAGCAGTACTTC. Its protein is CASSTISDPTYEQYF.

The V gene is TRBV28, the J gene TRBJ2-7; no reliable D call. CDR3 size: 13 residues. Germline V lookup: CDR1 MDHEN, CDR2 SYDVKM. The germline V and J ends were trimmed by 5 bases and 0 bases, with 8 bases remaining between them. CDR3 in amino acids: CASSPTSSYEQYF. The CDR3 region has the DNA TGTGCCAGCAGTCCGACGAGCTCCTACGAGCAGTACTTC.

This clone was observed a single time. The chain employs TRBV7-2 and TRBJ2-2; D is undetermined. The V gene's germline CDR1 is SGHTA and CDR2 FQGNSA. The CDR3 contains 15 residues. V lost 6 bases and J lost 0, with 11 bases in between. The DNA of the CDR3 is TGTGCCAGCAGAGTCCTAGGCCCGAACACCGGGGAGCTGTTTTTT. Its translation: CASRVLGPNTGELFF.

This clone was seen only a few times. V gene TRBV6-1 combines with J gene TRBJ2-7; 7 positions match TRBD1. The CDR3 length is 14 residues. Germline values: CDR1 MNHNS, CDR2 SASEGT. V dropped 3 bases and J dropped 0; count of bases not matched to a gene: 2. In DNA form, the CDR3 reads TGTGCCAGCAGTGAGGGGGACAGCTCCTACGAGCAGTACTTC. Translating gives CASSEGDSSYEQYF.

V usage is TRBV2 and J usage is TRBJ1-2; the D is unclear. This CDR3 has 13 amino acids. Germline V gene data show CDR1 as SNHLY and CDR2 as FYNNEI. V lost 6 bases, J lost 6 bases, and 14 bases lay in between. The CDR3 here is CASSPGPANGYTF. DNA of the CDR3: TGTGCCAGCAGCCCAGGTCCCGCTAATGGCTACACCTTC.

The chain employs TRBV7-2 and TRBJ2-2; 11 nucleotides match TRBD2. V shed 4 bases and J 0 bases; nucleotides not matched to a gene: 1. CDR3 size: 16 residues. In germline, CDR1 is SGHTA, CDR2 FQGNSA. This CDR3 is CASSSGLAANTGELFF. CDR3 coding DNA: TGTGCCAGCAGCTCGGGACTAGCGGCGAACACCGGGGAGCTGTTTTTT.

The J gene is TRBJ1-2, the V gene TRBV27, with D unclear. The CDR3 loop spans 13 amino acids. V lost 4 bases and J lost 6, with 12 bases in between. Germline-derived CDR1 and CDR2 are MNHEY and SMNVEV (reference sequence). The CDR3 is CASSSIAFDGYTF. In DNA, the CDR3 is TGTGCCAGCAGTTCCATCGCTTTCGATGGCTACACCTTC.

This chain joins TRBV28 and TRBJ2-7, with a weak D call TRBD1 (6 bases). V was cut by 1 base and J by 6 bases, with 13 bases left in between. The CDR3 contains 14 residues. Per the germline V gene, CDR1 is MDHEN and CDR2 is SYDVKM. CDR3 sequence reads: CASSLSIGQTEQYF. CDR3 nucleotide sequence: TGTGCCAGCAGTTTATCTATTGGACAGACCGAGCAGTACTTC.

The chain carries TRBV2 and TRBJ1-1; 10 bases line up with TRBD1. Germline loops: CDR1 SNHLY, CDR2 FYNNEI. V lost 5 bases to trimming and J lost 1 base; unmatched junction nucleotides: 7. The CDR3 has 16 residues. CDR3 loop: CASSKPGQGKNTEAFF. The DNA of the CDR3 is TGTGCCAGCAGTAAGCCGGGACAGGGGAAGAACACTGAAGCTTTCTTT.

The rearrangement links TRBV5-4 to TRBJ2-1, with 8 nucleotides matching TRBD2. With 2 bases clipped from V and 4 bases from J, the junction kept 2 bases outside the gene matches. This CDR3 comprises 14 residues. Germline CDR1 reads SGHNT; CDR2 reads YYREEE (reference sequence). The CDR3 bases are TGTGCCAGCAGCTTCGGCGGGGGGTACAATGAGCAGTTCTTC. Translation: CASSFGGGYNEQFF.

The J gene is TRBJ2-5, the V gene TRBV28; 8 bases fit TRBD2. V lost 7 bases to trimming and J lost 5 bases; unmatched junction nucleotides: 15. This CDR3 region has 16 residues. Germline CDR1 MDHEN, CDR2 SYDVKM. The CDR3: CASISVVAGTPETQYF. CDR3 nucleotide sequence: TGTGCCAGCATCTCAGTGGTAGCGGGAACCCCCGAGACCCAGTACTTC.

The gene calls are TRBV9 and TRBJ2-1, with a weak D call TRBD2 (6 bases). Germline V CDR1 and CDR2: SGDLS, YYNGEE. Between the trimmed V and J ends, which lost 0 bases and 6 bases, there was a span of 10 bases. There are 14 residues in the CDR3. CDR3 loop: CASSVGLVGNEQFF. CDR3 in DNA: TGTGCCAGCAGCGTAGGACTAGTGGGCAATGAGCAGTTCTTC.

The chain couples TRBV28 to TRBJ2-2; 8 nucleotides match TRBD1. This CDR3 is 12 amino acids long. Trimming took 11 bases from V and 6 from J; bases not matched to a gene: 5. Germline V gene sequence: CDR1 MDHEN, CDR2 SYDVKM. In DNA, the CDR3 is TGTGCCGCAGGACAGGGCCCCGGGGAGCTGTTTTTT. The encoded protein is CAAGQGPGELFF.

The J gene is TRBJ1-5, the V gene TRBV14; no firm D call. Trimming cost V 0 bases and J 5 bases, with 5 bases left between them. Germline loops: CDR1 SGHDN, CDR2 FVKESK. The CDR3 length is 13 residues. The DNA of the CDR3 is TGTGCCAGCAGCCAAGATTCCTATCAGCCCCAGCATTTT. Amino acid sequence: CASSQDSYQPQHF.

This CDR3 is CASSFLLGTSGAYEQYF. CDR3 nucleotide sequence: TGTGCCAGCAGTTTCCTCCTGGGGACTAGCGGGGCCTACGAGCAGTACTTC. The J gene is TRBJ2-7, the V gene TRBV27; 13 nucleotides line up with TRBD2. Trimming took 3 bases from V and 2 from J; bases not matched to a gene: 7. Germline V gene lookup returns CDR1 MNHEY and CDR2 SMNVEV (reference sequence). This CDR3 is 17 amino acids long.

This clone has only a few counts. This sequence joins TRBV27 and TRBJ2-1; D perhaps matches TRBD2 (5 bases). V lost 0 bases and J 6 bases, leaving 6 bases between the germline ends. CDR3 length: 13 residues. CDR1 is MNHEY and CDR2 is SMNVEV in the germline V gene (reference sequence). The CDR3 coding sequence is TGTGCCAGCAGTTTATCGAGGGCCAATGAGCAGTTCTTC. Protein: CASSLSRANEQFF.

The chain has TRBV4-1 and TRBJ1-5; weak D call: TRBD1 (5 bases). CDR3 length: 17 residues. CDR1 and CDR2 from the germline V gene are MGHRA and YSYEKL. Trimming took off 0 bases at V and 6 bases at J, with 18 bases between the two ends. CDR3 sequence: CASSQDPSGSGGQPQHF. DNA of the CDR3: TGCGCCAGCAGCCAAGACCCCAGTGGCTCTGGGGGTCAGCCCCAGCATTTT.

V usage is TRBV27 and J usage is TRBJ2-7; a weak D match, TRBD1 (6 bases). The CDR3 has 13 residues. V dropped 5 bases and J dropped 2 bases, with 10 bases sitting between them. Germline V gives CDR1 MNHEY, CDR2 SMNVEV (reference sequence). CDR3 bases: TGTGCCAGCAGTCATGACAGGACCTACGAGCAGTACTTC. Protein: CASSHDRTYEQYF.

CDR3 amino acids: CASGTLGETQYF. DNA for the CDR3: TGTGCCAGCGGGACCCTCGGGGAGACCCAGTACTTC. This chain connects TRBV6-5 to TRBJ2-5; D possibly matches TRBD1 or TRBD2 (5 bases each). The V end was cut by 8 bases, the J end by 5 bases, with 12 bases between. Germline V lookup: CDR1 MNHEY, CDR2 SVGAGI. This CDR3 is 12 amino acids long.